This T cell receptor (beta chain) is from a study of cytomegalovirus exposure and HLA in healthy donors. 13 Jbeta primers and 60 Vbeta primers were used for the PCR. Method: immunoSEQ multiplex PCR; TCRdb's copy keeps in-frame clones and lacks some. The sample carries 100,000 to 130,000 clones, approximately 81% recorded once. Trimming left V 6 bases short and J 0 bases short, with 12 bases between. In germline, CDR1 is MNHNS, CDR2 SASEGT. The CDR3 sequence is 14 residues long. Regarding the study as a whole: One variant, a missense change in DCLRE1C, was linked in a later analysis to TCR beta V- and J-gene trimming. Associated with cytomegalovirus, according to the listing, were 150 to 200 TCR beta chains.

This clone was counted once. The antigen is undetermined. Sequencing input: PBMCs. The rearrangement joins TRBV6-1 to TRBJ2-7, with D tentatively TRBD2 (5 bases). The clonotype originates from a man aged 25 to 40 in good health and CMV-seronegative. CDR3 protein: CASRYGLFSYEQYF. The CDR3, as DNA: TGTGCCAGCAGATACGGACTGTTCTCCTACGAGCAGTACTTC.